These 22 T cell receptor beta chains originate from one sample sequenced in a study of T cell responses to AZD1222 COVID-19 vaccine. Assay: immunoSEQ multiplex PCR; the TCRdb copy retains only in-frame clones and omits some. The sample consists of roughly 100,000 clones, 80% to 90% of them appearing once. The sequenced sample was peripheral blood, obtained on day 0 of AZD1222 vaccination. All receptors come from an adult in good health.

The rearrangement links TRBV25-1 to TRBJ2-5; 7 bases are shared with TRBD1. The germline gives CDR1 MGHDK, CDR2 SYGVNS. The CDR3 covers 14 residues. V shed 4 bases, J shed 2 bases, and the junction held 4 bases outside the gene matches. The CDR3 spells CASSAAGGQETQYF. In DNA, the CDR3 is TGTGCCAGCAGTGCAGCAGGGGGACAAGAGACCCAGTACTTC. Combining the CDR3 with reference TRBV25-1 and TRBJ2-5 gives the whole variable domain EADIYQTPRYLVIGTGKKITLECSQTMGHDKMYWYQQDPGMELHLIHYSYGVNSTEKGDLSSESTVSRIRTEHFPLTLESARPSHTSQYLCASSAAGGQETQYFGPGTRLLVL.

The chain employs TRBV5-1 and TRBJ1-1; 8 positions agree with TRBD1. Germline V lookup: CDR1 SGHRS, CDR2 YFSETQ. The length of the CDR3 is 13 residues. Trimming removed 4 bases from V and 12 bases from J; junction bases left unmatched: 11. The CDR3 sequence is CASSPITDRETFF. The DNA of the CDR3 is TGCGCCAGCAGCCCGATCACGGACAGGGAAACTTTCTTT.

This clone was seen once. This chain joins TRBV18 and TRBJ2-2; weak D call: TRBD1 (6 bases). In germline, CDR1 is KGHSH, CDR2 LQKENI. The V gene lost 3 bases and the J gene lost 1 base, with 9 bases spanning the gap. This CDR3 is 15 amino acids long. The CDR3 here is CASSPRDKNTGELFF. The CDR3 nucleotides are TGTGCCAGCTCACCCCGGGACAAGAACACCGGGGAGCTGTTTTTT.

The chain employs TRBV6-2 or TRBV6-3 and TRBJ1-1; a weak D match, TRBD1 (6 bases). CDR3 length equals 14 residues. Trimming removed 5 bases from V and 0 bases from J, with 10 bases in between. The germline gives CDR1 MNHEY, CDR2 SVGEGT. As DNA, the CDR3 is TGTGCCAGCAGTACTACAGGGTTGAACACTGAAGCTTTCTTT. As protein: CASSTTGLNTEAFF.

V usage is TRBV7-2 and J usage is TRBJ2-5; D is perhaps TRBD1 or TRBD2 (6 bases each). V gave up 2 bases and J gave up 5 bases, with 15 bases separating them. The CDR3 sequence is 15 residues long. Germline loops: CDR1 SGHTA, CDR2 FQGNSA. Here the CDR3 DNA reads TGTGCCAGCAGCTTACAAGAGGGGGGAATGGAGACCCAGTACTTC. Encoded protein: CASSLQEGGMETQYF.

The genes are TRBV4-3 and TRBJ2-1; 9 bases line up with TRBD2. Trimming at V came to 4 bases and at J to 4 bases, leaving 8 bases not matched to a gene. The germline V gene encodes CDR1 LGHNA and CDR2 YSLEER. The CDR3 runs 16 residues. In DNA, the CDR3 is TGCGCCAGCAGCCCCCGTTTAGCGGGAGTGTACAATGAGCAGTTCTTC. Amino acid sequence: CASSPRLAGVYNEQFF.

On this clone itself: The same CDR3 can be traced to other DNA sequences in this sample. This chain's CDR3 is CASSYLGGNQPQHF. In DNA, the CDR3 is TGTGCCAGCAGTTACCTGGGGGGGAATCAGCCCCAGCATTTT. J is TRBJ1-5 and V is TRBV6-5; D possibly corresponds to TRBD1 (5 bases). This CDR3 region has 14 residues. Germline-derived CDR1 and CDR2 are MNHEY and SVGAGI. Between the trimmed V and J ends, which lost 2 bases and 4 bases, there was a span of 9 bases.

The J gene is TRBJ2-2, the V gene TRBV6-5, with D unresolved. CDR1 is MNHEY and CDR2 is SVGAGI in the germline V gene. The CDR3 totals 12 residues. Trimming took off 3 bases at V and 6 bases at J, with 5 bases between the two ends. The CDR3 coding sequence is TGTGCCAGCAGTTATACCCCCGGGGAGCTGTTTTTT. Its translation is CASSYTPGELFF.

The genes are TRBV6-5 and TRBJ2-7, with 10 bases that match TRBD2. CDR3 length equals 16 residues. CDR1 MNHEY and CDR2 SVGAGI come from the germline V gene. V was pared by 4 bases and J by 1 base, with 7 bases of the junction left unmatched. CDR3 protein: CASSLSTSGMSYEQYF. In nucleotides, the CDR3 is TGTGCCAGCAGTTTAAGTACTAGCGGGATGTCCTACGAGCAGTACTTC.

The V gene is TRBV3-1 (or the pseudogene TRBV3-2), the J gene TRBJ2-5; a weak D match, TRBD2 (6 bases). The CDR3 is made up of 14 amino acids. Trimming left V 0 bases short and J 7 bases short, with 12 bases between. From germline, CDR1 is LGHDT and CDR2 YNNKEL (reference sequence). The CDR3 nucleotides read TGTGCCAGCAGCCAAGATGGGCTGGGGGGGACCCAGTACTTC. Protein sequence: CASSQDGLGGTQYF.

CDR3 in amino acids: CASKSWAGDTYEQYF. The CDR3 nucleotides read TGTGCCAGCAAGTCATGGGCAGGGGACACCTACGAGCAGTACTTC. The V gene is TRBV2, the J gene TRBJ2-7, with D possibly matching TRBD1 (6 bases). Per the germline V gene, CDR1 is SNHLY and CDR2 is FYNNEI. There are 15 residues in the CDR3. V shed 7 bases and J shed 2 bases, with 18 bases lying between them.

This rearrangement joins TRBV4-1 to TRBJ2-5; tentative D call: TRBD1 (6 bases). Per the germline V gene, CDR1 is MGHRA and CDR2 is YSYEKL. The germline V and J ends were trimmed by 0 bases and 0 bases, with 8 bases remaining between them. This CDR3 has 15 amino acids. As DNA, the CDR3 is TGCGCCAGCAGCCAAGATAGGGGGTACCAAGAGACCCAGTACTTC. Its translation: CASSQDRGYQETQYF.

CDR3 nucleotides: TGTGCCAGCAGCCCCCCCCTATCGGGGGAGACCCAGTACTTC. Protein sequence: CASSPPLSGETQYF. The chain recombines TRBV11-2 with TRBJ2-5, with D possibly matching TRBD2 (5 bases). V dropped 5 bases and J dropped 5 bases, with 15 bases sitting between them. The CDR3 has 14 residues. Germline CDR1 SGHAT, CDR2 FQNNGV.

This clone occurred a few times. The chain employs TRBV2 and TRBJ1-3, with D possibly TRBD1 on 5 matching bases. The CDR3 contains 16 residues. CDR1 and CDR2 from the germline V gene are SNHLY and FYNNEI. Trimming cost V 6 bases and J 2 bases, with 17 bases left between them. This CDR3 reads CASSGGVTWAGNTIYF. DNA for the CDR3: TGTGCCAGCAGCGGGGGGGTAACCTGGGCTGGAAACACCATATATTTT.

The chain links TRBV7-9 to TRBJ1-6; TRBD1 aligns across 8 bases. Germline CDR1 and CDR2: SEHNR and FQNEAQ (reference sequence). V trimming: 5 bases; J trimming: 10 bases; junction bases outside the gene matches: 7. There are 14 residues in the CDR3. The DNA of the CDR3 is TGTGCCAGCAGCCCGACAGGGGTGTACTCACCCCTCCACTTT. Translation gives CASSPTGVYSPLHF.

The rearrangement joins TRBV14 to TRBJ2-1, with TRBD1 matching over 7 bases. This CDR3 is 15 amino acids long. Germline V gene lookup returns CDR1 SGHDN and CDR2 FVKESK. V dropped 7 bases and J dropped 4; count of bases not matched to a gene: 10. The CDR3 here is CASTMGQRLYNEQFF. The CDR3 DNA follows: TGTGCCAGCACCATGGGACAGAGACTTTACAATGAGCAGTTCTTC.

The rearrangement joins TRBV5-1 to TRBJ1-6; TRBD1 might be the D (5 bases). Trimming pared 4 bases from V and 7 bases from J, leaving 18 bases between. CDR1 and CDR2 (germline): SGHRS, YFSETQ. This CDR3 spans 16 amino acids. Written as DNA, the CDR3 is TGCGCCAGCAGCCGAGGATGGGGGGACGGGAATTCACCCCTCCACTTT. Translating gives CASSRGWGDGNSPLHF.

This sequence joins TRBV4-3 and TRBJ1-2; TRBD1 aligns across 8 bases. The CDR3 loop spans 16 amino acids. V lost 0 bases and J lost 0; bases outside the gene matches: 3. Germline CDR1 reads LGHNA; CDR2 reads YSLEER. The CDR3 sequence: CASSQETGAANYGYTF. For the CDR3, the DNA is TGCGCCAGCAGCCAAGAGACAGGGGCAGCTAACTATGGCTACACCTTC.

The genes are TRBV4-2 and TRBJ2-3; 7 bases fit TRBD2. The CDR3 is 15 amino acids. V lost 4 bases and J lost 1; bases outside the gene matches: 5. Germline CDR1 reads LGHNA; CDR2 reads YNFKEQ. DNA of the CDR3: TGTGCCAGCAGCCCCTGGGCGGGGGGCACAGATACGCAGTATTTT. Encoded protein: CASSPWAGGTDTQYF.

The gene calls are TRBV30 and TRBJ2-3, with 9 nucleotides matching TRBD2. V gave up 2 bases and J gave up 5 bases; unmatched junction bases: 5. The CDR3 length is 14 residues. CDR1 and CDR2 (germline): GTSNPN, SVGIG (reference sequence). The CDR3, as DNA: TGTGCCTGGAGTATTAGCGGGAGCGGAGATACGCAGTATTTT. It is translated as CAWSISGSGDTQYF.

In this sample, this clone turned up a few times. The rearrangement joins TRBV7-9 to TRBJ2-2; D unresolved. Between the trimmed V and J ends, which lost 5 bases and 4 bases, there was a span of 11 bases. Germline-derived CDR1 and CDR2 are SEHNR and FQNEAQ (reference sequence). The CDR3 runs to 14 residues. Here the CDR3 DNA reads TGTGCCAGCAGCCCACCCTCCATCACCGGGGAGCTGTTTTTT. Its protein product is CASSPPSITGELFF.

This CDR3 is CASSHRDGTDTGELFF. The CDR3, as DNA: TGTGCCAGCAGCCATCGTGATGGGACAGACACCGGGGAGCTGTTTTTT. The V and J genes are TRBV3-1 (or the pseudogene TRBV3-2) and TRBJ2-2, with TRBD1 matching over 7 bases. The CDR3 runs 16 residues. The germline V gene encodes CDR1 LGHDT and CDR2 YNNKEL (reference sequence). J gave up 3 bases and V 3 bases, and 7 bases lay outside the gene matches.